The T cell receptor beta chain described here comes from a study of shared clonotypes between healthy human individuals. Study-wide findings and caveats: Compared with memory subsets, naive subsets generally had larger estimated richness. The study's rarefaction showed incomplete sorted-subset sequencing despite large depth. Clonotypes shared by all four donors outscored non-shared clonotypes in generation probability.

The sample holds one count of this clone. The antigen remains undetermined. This CDR3 is built from 17 residues. V gave up 9 bases and J gave up 0 bases, with 21 bases separating them. In germline, CDR1 is MRHNA, CDR2 SNTAGT. Each donor was a Caucasian adult residing in Nashville, Tennessee. TCRdb's copy holds only in-frame clones and misses some; the assay was immunoSEQ multiplex PCR. This sample has 2,500,000 or so clones, with around 93% found just once. The V and J genes are TRBV6-4 and TRBJ1-5; TRBD1 might be the D (5 bases). The origin of this receptor is a man between 18 and 29 years old in good health. Some clones in this sample may be carry-over from other donors' samples. Specimen: naive CD4+ T cells from PBMCs. Sample subset: CD45RA+ positively selected. The CDR3 DNA reads TGTGCCAGAGTGGGGATGGTGGGGGGTTTTAGCAATCAGCCCCAGCATTTT. It encodes CARVGMVGGFSNQPQHF.